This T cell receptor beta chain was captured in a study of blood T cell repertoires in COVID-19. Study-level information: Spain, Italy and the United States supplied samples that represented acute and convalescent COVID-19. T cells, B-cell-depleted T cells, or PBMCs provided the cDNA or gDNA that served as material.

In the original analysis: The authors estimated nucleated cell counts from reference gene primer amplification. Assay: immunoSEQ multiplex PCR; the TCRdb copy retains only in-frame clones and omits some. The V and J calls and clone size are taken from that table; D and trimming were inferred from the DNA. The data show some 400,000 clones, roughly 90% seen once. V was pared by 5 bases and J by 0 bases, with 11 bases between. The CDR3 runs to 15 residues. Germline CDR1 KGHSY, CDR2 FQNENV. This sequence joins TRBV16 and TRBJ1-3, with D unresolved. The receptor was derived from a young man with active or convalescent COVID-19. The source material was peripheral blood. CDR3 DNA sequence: TGTGCCAGCAGCTCCCACCGGAGCTCTGGAAACACCATATATTTT. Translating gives CASSSHRSSGNTIYF.